This T cell receptor beta chain was captured by sequencing in a study of T cell clonality in common variable immunodeficiency. The data were produced by immunoSEQ multiplex PCR, yet TCRdb's version contains in-frame clones alone and is incomplete. The sample presents around 33,000 clones, none singletons. Germline V gene sequence: CDR1 GTSNPN, CDR2 SVGIG (reference sequence). Trimming at V came to 5 bases and at J to 3 bases, leaving 7 bases not matched to a gene. The CDR3 runs to 14 residues. This clone came up many times. Its antigen is not known. The read stops 3 residues short of the end of the CDR3; the missing end is completed from the germline J gene. Reduced serum IgG, IgA and/or IgM plus specific antibody deficiency defined CVID. Each donor provided about 5 to 8 ml of heparinized whole blood. Study results and limitations: Links between repertoire features and CVID complications were heterogeneity-limited. Reportedly, TCR beta sequences from common variable immunodeficiency showed fewer deletions and N-nucleotide insertions. Fewer TCRbeta clones were shared among CVID subjects than controls.

The TCR comes from a human donor with common variable immunodeficiency. The rearrangement uses TRBV30 and TRBJ1-5; 7 positions agree with TRBD1. Input material: peripheral blood mononuclear cells. CDR3 DNA (partial): TGTGCCTGGGGTCTGACAGGGATCAATCAGCCC. Protein product: CAWGLTGINQP. The complete CDR3 reads CAWGLTGINQPQHF. Drawing the rest from reference TRBV30 and TRBJ1-5, the complete variable domain is SQTIHQWPATLVQPVGSPLSLECTVEGTSNPNLYWYRQAAGRGLQLLFYSVGIGQISSEVPQNLSASRPQDRQFILSSKKLLLSDSGFYLCAWGLTGINQPQHFGDGTRLSIL.